The 11 T cell receptor beta chains below were found in one sample sequenced in a study of chemoradiotherapy in HPV16-positive cancers. Generated by immunoSEQ multiplex PCR, the TCRdb table keeps only in-frame clones and is missing some. Among 20,000 to 25,000 clones, approximately 84% were seen once, and the ten largest hold 4.5%. The sequences come from blood, collected from a patient who underwent chemoradiotherapy. The receptor set was obtained from a human donor with HPV-associated anogenital cancer.

The chain carries TRBV11-2 and TRBJ2-2, with a weak D call TRBD1 (5 bases). The V end lost 2 bases, the J end lost 4 bases, and 8 bases lay between the germline ends. Germline-derived CDR1 and CDR2 are SGHAT and FQNNGV. The CDR3 sequence is 14 residues long. The chain's CDR3 is CASSLSRGTGELFF. The CDR3 coding sequence is TGTGCCAGCAGCTTAAGTAGGGGCACCGGGGAGCTGTTTTTT.

The J gene is TRBJ1-2, the V gene TRBV7-9, with TRBD1 as a possible D gene (6 bases). The germline CDR1 and CDR2 sequences are SEHNR and FQNEAQ (reference sequence). Trimming removed 4 bases at V and 2 bases at J, with 14 bases between. CDR3 size: 15 residues. The CDR3 bases are TGTGCCAGCAGCTCGCCGGGGGGCAGAAACTATGGCTACACCTTC. The encoded protein is CASSSPGGRNYGYTF.

The gene calls are TRBV2 and TRBJ2-5, with TRBD2 matching 10 bases. The CDR3 loop spans 13 amino acids. The germline CDR1 and CDR2 sequences are SNHLY and FYNNEI. V lost 7 bases and J lost 4; bases outside the gene matches: 3. The CDR3 region has the DNA TGTGCCAGCAACAGCGGGAGGGGAGAGACCCAGTACTTC. Amino acids: CASNSGRGETQYF.

The chain recombines TRBV4-1 with TRBJ2-4, with 7 bases lining up with TRBD2. V gave up 0 bases and J gave up 0 bases; unmatched junction bases: 5. Germline CDR1 reads MGHRA; CDR2 reads YSYEKL. The CDR3 sequence is 17 residues long. The CDR3 region has the DNA TGCGCCAGCAGCCAAGATCGGGCTAGCGGAGCCAAAAACATTCAGTACTTC. It is translated as CASSQDRASGAKNIQYF.

V is TRBV10-3 and J is TRBJ1-2; D is uncertain. The CDR3 covers 14 residues. V lost 5 bases to trimming and J lost 4 bases, with 14 bases between them. In germline, CDR1 is ENHRY, CDR2 SYGVKD. The CDR3 DNA reads as TGTGCCATCAGTATAGACCGGAATAGCTATGGCTACACCTTC. Its translation is CAISIDRNSYGYTF.

In its sample, this clone was seen once. The chain employs TRBV4-3 and TRBJ1-5, with unresolved D. Germline V lookup: CDR1 LGHNA, CDR2 YSLEER. This CDR3 has 13 residues. V dropped 0 bases and J dropped 0 bases, with 0 bases sitting between them. CDR3 sequence (DNA): TGCGCCAGCAGCCAAGATAGCAATCAGCCCCAGCATTTT. It yields the protein CASSQDSNQPQHF.

The chain employs TRBV10-3 and TRBJ2-2; 9 bases line up with TRBD2. This CDR3 is 15 amino acids long. Looked up from germline, CDR1 is ENHRY and CDR2 is SYGVKD. The trim removed 5 bases at V and 6 bases at J, leaving 7 bases unmatched. The CDR3 nucleotides are TGTGCCATCAGTTATAGCGGGAGTATCGCCGGGGAGCTGTTTTTT. Translated, it gives CAISYSGSIAGELFF.

The chain carries TRBV30 and TRBJ1-6; no clear D gene. Germline CDR1 is GTSNPN and CDR2 is SVGIG (reference sequence). The CDR3 totals 16 residues. Trimming shortened V by 0 bases and J by 4 bases, and 13 bases separated the two germline ends. In nucleotides, the CDR3 is TGTGCCTGGAGTGTATATGGGCAGCAATATAATTCACCCCTCCACTTT. Its translation is CAWSVYGQQYNSPLHF.

The rearrangement links TRBV27 to TRBJ2-1; 11 bases align to TRBD2. Germline V CDR1 and CDR2: MNHEY, SMNVEV (reference sequence). With 4 bases clipped from V and 1 base from J, the junction kept 9 bases outside the gene matches. This CDR3 has 18 amino acids. The CDR3 is CASSYRLAGGQSYNEQFF. Written as DNA, the CDR3 is TGTGCCAGCAGTTATCGTCTAGCGGGGGGCCAGTCCTACAATGAGCAGTTCTTC.

The V call is TRBV11-2, the J call TRBJ2-3; 11 bases fit TRBD2. The CDR3 runs to 17 residues. The V gene's germline CDR1 is SGHAT and CDR2 FQNNGV. V was pared by 0 bases and J by 0 bases, with 2 bases of the junction left unmatched. In DNA form, the CDR3 reads TGTGCCAGCAGCTTAGAGGGACTAGCGGCTAGCACAGATACGCAGTATTTT. As protein: CASSLEGLAASTDTQYF.

V usage is TRBV19 and J usage is TRBJ2-7; TRBD2 aligns across 9 bases. V gave up 5 bases and J gave up 6 bases; unmatched junction bases: 14. The CDR3 length is 16 residues. The germline gives CDR1 LNHDA, CDR2 SQIVND (reference sequence). This CDR3 reads CASSPRTSAKPLEQYF. CDR3 coding DNA: TGTGCCAGTAGTCCTAGGACTAGCGCTAAACCCCTCGAGCAGTACTTC.